The 16 T cell receptor beta chains in this list originate from one sample, sequenced in a study of shared clonotypes between healthy human individuals. TCRdb keeps only in-frame clones here, not all; method: immunoSEQ multiplex PCR. The sample has roughly 680,000 clones; over 60% are singletons. Sequences were obtained from memory CD4+ T cells sorted from blood. The subset: CD45RA-negative fraction. These receptors all come from a woman between 25 and 40 years old in good health.

The chain employs TRBV7-2 and TRBJ1-1, with D uncertain. The V and J ends lost 1 base and 10 bases respectively, with 7 bases between them. From germline, CDR1 is SGHTA and CDR2 FQGNSA. The CDR3 is 11 residues long. This CDR3 reads CASSLEVRAFF. The CDR3, as DNA: TGTGCCAGCAGCTTAGAAGTGAGAGCTTTCTTT.

The chain is built from TRBV9 and TRBJ2-7, with D maybe TRBD1 (6 bases). Per the germline V gene, CDR1 is SGDLS and CDR2 is YYNGEE. The germline V and J ends were trimmed by 3 bases and 6 bases, with 13 bases remaining between them. The CDR3 is 13 residues long. CDR3 residues: CASSAHTGSEQYF. The CDR3 DNA reads as TGTGCCAGCAGCGCGCATACAGGGTCCGAGCAGTACTTC.

This sequence joins TRBV5-1 and TRBJ2-7; TRBD2 agrees at 9 bases. Germline CDR1 SGHRS, CDR2 YFSETQ. The CDR3 contains 15 residues. Trimming cost V 6 bases and J 5 bases; bases outside gene matches: 12. CDR3 nucleotides: TGCGCCAGCACCACGGGGGGCGGGAGGGTCGACGAGCAGTACTTC. This gives the protein CASTTGGGRVDEQYF.

This clone appeared a single time. The rearrangement joins TRBV6-6 to TRBJ2-1, with D perhaps matching TRBD1 (5 bases). The germline V and J ends were trimmed by 2 bases and 10 bases, with 9 bases remaining between them. Looked up from germline, CDR1 is MNHNY and CDR2 is SVGAGI (reference sequence). The CDR3 loop spans 12 amino acids. The CDR3 coding sequence is TGTGCCAGCAGTTACCTTTCAGGGGAGCAGTTCTTC. It translates to CASSYLSGEQFF.

V is TRBV9 and J is TRBJ2-2, with 13 bases matching TRBD2. Germline V gene sequence: CDR1 SGDLS, CDR2 YYNGEE. This CDR3 contains 18 residues. The junction had 7 bases not matched to a gene; V was cut back by 0 bases and J by 5 bases. Here the CDR3 reads CASSVAPGLAGRTGELFF. In nucleotides, the CDR3 is TGTGCCAGCAGCGTAGCGCCGGGACTAGCGGGAAGGACCGGGGAGCTGTTTTTT.

This clone has a handful of counts. This chain connects TRBV15 to TRBJ1-5, with 8 bases fitting TRBD1. The CDR3 totals 15 residues. Trimming removed 2 bases from V and 7 bases from J; junction bases left unmatched: 7. CDR1 and CDR2 from the germline V gene are LNHNV and YYDKDF (reference sequence). CDR3 in amino acids: CATSRLGQGSQPQHF. The CDR3 nucleotides read TGTGCCACCAGCAGATTAGGACAGGGCAGCCAGCCCCAGCATTTT.

This clone came up a few times. This chain links TRBV28 with TRBJ1-2; unclear D gene. The germline gives CDR1 MDHEN, CDR2 SYDVKM. The V end was cut by 4 bases, the J end by 7 bases, with 4 bases between. The CDR3 sequence is 10 residues long. The CDR3, as DNA: TGTGCCAGCAGTTCTCGTGGCTACACCTTC. This translates into CASSSRGYTF.

The chain has TRBV6-6 and TRBJ1-1; D uncertain. The CDR3 totals 14 residues. V was shortened by 4 bases and J by 3 bases, with 12 bases between the two germline ends. From germline, CDR1 is MNHNY and CDR2 SVGAGI (reference sequence). CDR3 nucleotide sequence: TGTGCCAGCAGTTTCTCGGTGGGTCACACTGAAGCTTTCTTT. Amino acid sequence: CASSFSVGHTEAFF.

The chain employs TRBV21-1 and TRBJ2-5; the table's D call TRBD1 went unverified against the DNA. TRBV21-1 counts as a pseudogene. The CDR3 contains 18 residues. The CDR3 DNA sequence: TGTGCCAGCAGCAAATGCGGGGAGGGCAGGGGGCGTATGAAGACCCAGTACTTC. Its protein product is CASSKCGEGRGRMKTQYF.

The genes are TRBV6-1 and TRBJ1-2; weak D call: TRBD1 (6 bases). Germline V gene lookup returns CDR1 MNHNS and CDR2 SASEGT. Deletions cut 6 bases from V and 4 bases from J, with 12 bases between. This CDR3 has 13 amino acids. This CDR3 is CASRGGPGYGYTF. DNA of the CDR3: TGTGCCAGCAGGGGGGGGCCGGGCTATGGCTACACCTTC.

This clone has at least ten counts. This chain uses TRBV5-1 with TRBJ2-2, with TRBD1 matching over 9 bases. V trimming: 0 bases; J trimming: 5 bases; junction bases outside the gene matches: 8. Germline V gene data show CDR1 as SGHRS and CDR2 as YFSETQ. The CDR3 is 17 residues long. CDR3 in DNA: TGCGCCAGCAGCTTGGCCCCCGGGACAGGGAATACCGGGGAGCTGTTTTTT. It codes for CASSLAPGTGNTGELFF.

The chain is built from TRBV7-9 and TRBJ2-2, with TRBD2 as a possible D gene (5 bases). In germline, CDR1 is SEHNR, CDR2 FQNEAQ (reference sequence). The CDR3 is 15 amino acids. Trimming left V 5 bases short and J 1 base short, with 11 bases between. This CDR3 is CASSPWTENTGELFF. The CDR3 DNA follows: TGTGCCAGCAGCCCTTGGACTGAGAACACCGGGGAGCTGTTTTTT.

The chain recombines TRBV10-3 with TRBJ2-7; 9 nucleotides agree with TRBD1. CDR1 and CDR2 from the germline V gene are ENHRY and SYGVKD. This CDR3 has 13 amino acids. The V gene end was trimmed by 5 bases and the J gene end by 2 bases; junction bases not matched to a gene: 1. This chain's CDR3 is CAISRTGAYEQYF. The CDR3 bases are TGTGCCATCAGTAGGACAGGGGCCTACGAGCAGTACTTC.

The chain uses TRBV2 and TRBJ1-5; tentative D call: TRBD1 (5 bases). V was pared by 5 bases and J by 4 bases, with 15 bases between. CDR1 and CDR2 from the germline V gene are SNHLY and FYNNEI. The CDR3 is made up of 15 amino acids. The CDR3 is CASSRDFGANQPQHF. In DNA, the CDR3 is TGTGCCAGCAGTAGGGACTTTGGGGCGAATCAGCCCCAGCATTTT.

V is TRBV28 and J is TRBJ2-7; weak D call: TRBD2 (6 bases). Germline V gene sequence: CDR1 MDHEN, CDR2 SYDVKM. V was shortened by 2 bases and J by 2 bases, with 10 bases between the two germline ends. This CDR3 spans 14 amino acids. The CDR3 region is CASSLAGPPYEQYF. As DNA, the CDR3 is TGTGCCAGCAGTTTAGCGGGACCGCCCTACGAGCAGTACTTC.

The chain recombines TRBV7-8 with TRBJ2-7; D not certain. The CDR3 is 14 amino acids. The V end lost 5 bases, the J end lost 0 bases, and 11 bases lay between the germline ends. CDR1 is SGHVS and CDR2 is FQNEAQ in the germline V gene. The CDR3 region has the DNA TGTGCCAGCAGCCCTACATCCAGCTCCTACGAGCAGTACTTC. This gives the protein CASSPTSSSYEQYF.